These 27 T cell receptor beta chains came from one sample sequenced in a study of cytomegalovirus exposure and HLA in healthy donors. PCR employed 60 Vbeta and 13 Jbeta primers. Measured with immunoSEQ multiplex PCR; TCRdb has only the in-frame clones, and not every one. The sample has roughly 98,000 clones, roughly 74% seen once. The sample was PBMCs. These receptors all come from a woman aged 70-85 years in good health and CMV-seropositive.

The genes are TRBV7-9 and TRBJ2-6, with D possibly matching TRBD1 (6 bases). Germline V gene sequence: CDR1 SEHNR, CDR2 FQNEAQ (reference sequence). The CDR3 is 16 residues long. V lost 2 bases, J lost 3 bases, and 11 bases lay in between. The CDR3 is CASSLQGLSGANVLTF. The CDR3 region has the DNA TGTGCCAGCAGCTTACAGGGGTTAAGTGGGGCCAACGTCCTGACTTTC.

The J gene is TRBJ2-3, the V gene TRBV4-1, with a possible D match to TRBD1 (6 bases). This CDR3 has 18 residues. The V gene's germline CDR1 is MGHRA and CDR2 YSYEKL. Trimming took off 2 bases at V and 0 bases at J, with 18 bases between the two ends. The CDR3 DNA reads as TGCGCCAGCAGCCAAAGGATTCCGACAGGCCGAAGCACAGATACGCAGTATTTT. It is translated as CASSQRIPTGRSTDTQYF.

The sample holds one count of this clone. The CDR3 here is CSVEGRTGGREQYF. In DNA form, the CDR3 reads TGCAGCGTTGAGGGGCGGACAGGGGGCCGCGAGCAGTACTTC. This chain uses TRBV29-1 with TRBJ2-7; TRBD1 agrees at 11 bases. V was clipped by 3 bases and J by 6 bases; unmatched bases: 7. CDR1 SQVTM and CDR2 ANQGSEA come from the germline V gene. The CDR3 runs 14 residues.

The V and J genes are TRBV5-1 and TRBJ2-5, with 8 bases aligning to TRBD1. Germline V gene data show CDR1 as SGHRS and CDR2 as YFSETQ. Losses at the gene ends were 1 base for V and 4 bases for J; bases not matched to a gene: 3. The CDR3 is 14 residues long. Here the CDR3 reads CASSLPTGAETQYF. For the CDR3, the DNA is TGCGCCAGCAGCTTGCCGACAGGGGCAGAGACCCAGTACTTC.

This clone was observed many times. This chain links TRBV19 with TRBJ1-1, with D possibly being TRBD1 (6 bases). The germline V and J ends were trimmed by 5 bases and 0 bases, with 13 bases remaining between them. Germline V gene data show CDR1 as LNHDA and CDR2 as SQIVND (reference sequence). CDR3 length equals 15 residues. The CDR3, as DNA: TGTGCCAGTAGTTTTACAGGGCTAATGAACACTGAAGCTTTCTTT. This codes for CASSFTGLMNTEAFF.

The rearrangement joins TRBV29-1 to TRBJ2-1; 13 nucleotides align to TRBD2. V lost 7 bases and J lost 5; bases outside the gene matches: 5. CDR3 size: 14 residues. Germline loops: CDR1 SQVTM, CDR2 ANQGSEA. The CDR3 nucleotides are TGCAGCGCCCGGGGACTAGCGGGACACAATGAGCAGTTCTTC. It translates to CSARGLAGHNEQFF.

In its sample, this clone was seen a few times. The gene calls are TRBV18 and TRBJ2-2; no reliable D call. CDR1 and CDR2 from the germline V gene are KGHSH and LQKENI. This CDR3 contains 14 residues. V was shortened by 4 bases and J by 1 base, with 7 bases between the two germline ends. The CDR3 DNA follows: TGTGCCAGCTCACTCAGACAGAACACCGGGGAGCTGTTTTTT. Its translation: CASSLRQNTGELFF.

There are a few counts of this clone. The rearrangement uses TRBV9 and TRBJ2-3, with no clear D. Per the germline V gene, CDR1 is SGDLS and CDR2 is YYNGEE. The CDR3 runs to 12 residues. V was cut by 3 bases and J by 3 bases, with 5 bases left in between. The CDR3, as DNA: TGTGCCAGCAGCGAGACTACAGATACGCAGTATTTT. Translating gives CASSETTDTQYF.

This clone was seen a handful of times. The CDR3, as DNA: TGTGCCAGCAGCAACAGGGGTCTGGCTAATGAAAAACTGTTTTTT. Encoded protein: CASSNRGLANEKLFF. The chain links TRBV5-6 to TRBJ1-4, with 7 bases matching TRBD1. The V segment lost 4 bases and the J segment 3 bases; nucleotides outside the gene matches: 6. Germline V gene sequence: CDR1 SGHDT, CDR2 YYEEEE. The CDR3 spans 15 residues.

The chain joins TRBV11-2 to TRBJ2-7, with TRBD2 identical over 8 bases. CDR3 length equals 15 residues. Trimming cost V 5 bases and J 2 bases; bases outside gene matches: 8. Germline assignment: CDR1 SGHAT and CDR2 FQNNGV. DNA for the CDR3: TGTGCCAGCAGCGGATTTCCGGGACTAGCCTACGAGCAGTACTTC. Its translation is CASSGFPGLAYEQYF.

The J gene is TRBJ2-2, the V gene TRBV10-1; 7 nucleotides align to TRBD1. J was trimmed by 4 bases and V by 5 bases; bases with no gene match: 4. Germline-derived CDR1 and CDR2 are WNHNN and SYGVQD (reference sequence). The CDR3 consists of 14 residues. In nucleotides, the CDR3 is TGCGCCAGCAGTAGGCAGGGGGTCACCGGGGAGCTGTTTTTT. Translating it yields CASSRQGVTGELFF.

This clone came up once. The chain is built from TRBV27 and TRBJ1-6; 7 bases fit TRBD1. Germline CDR1 and CDR2: MNHEY and SMNVEV (reference sequence). V lost 4 bases to trimming and J lost 6 bases; unmatched junction nucleotides: 12. The CDR3 contains 17 residues. CDR3 in amino acids: CASSSRWTGVVNSPLHF. CDR3 nucleotide sequence: TGTGCCAGCAGTTCGCGCTGGACAGGCGTCGTTAATTCACCCCTCCACTTT.

V and J are TRBV7-3 and TRBJ2-3, with TRBD2 as a possible D gene (6 bases). The V end lost 5 bases, the J end lost 1 base, and 16 bases lay between the germline ends. Per germline, CDR1 SGHTA and CDR2 FQGTGA. This CDR3 region has 16 residues. The CDR3 nucleotides read TGTGCCAGCAGCCCAGGCGGGGCCGCGGGCACAGATACGCAGTATTTT. It yields the protein CASSPGGAAGTDTQYF.

The V and J genes are TRBV20-1 and TRBJ1-1, with 7 bases matching TRBD1. CDR1 is DFQATT and CDR2 is SNEGSKA in the germline V gene (reference sequence). CDR3 size: 11 residues. The J segment lost 7 bases and the V segment lost 6 bases, leaving 5 bases of the junction unmatched. In DNA form, the CDR3 reads TGCAGTGCAAGACAGGGCCTTGAAGCTTTCTTT. This translates into CSARQGLEAFF.

This clone turned up a few times. This chain links TRBV9 with TRBJ2-4; 8 positions match TRBD1. CDR1 and CDR2 from the germline V gene are SGDLS and YYNGEE. The CDR3 spans 14 residues. J gave up 9 bases and V 0 bases, and 5 bases lay outside the gene matches. The CDR3: CASSVEAGGTIQYF. CDR3 DNA: TGTGCCAGCAGCGTAGAGGCAGGGGGCACCATTCAGTACTTC.

The genes are TRBV10-3 and TRBJ1-5; the match to TRBD1 covers 12 bases. Germline CDR1 reads ENHRY; CDR2 reads SYGVKD. J was trimmed by 0 bases and V by 5 bases; bases with no gene match: 8. The CDR3 is 18 amino acids. For the CDR3, the DNA is TGTGCCATCAGTCGAGGGGGACAGGGGGCGCTTAGCAATCAGCCCCAGCATTTT. This translates into CAISRGGQGALSNQPQHF.

This chain links TRBV7-3 with TRBJ2-2; TRBD1 might be the D (6 bases). The germline V and J ends were trimmed by 0 bases and 0 bases, with 8 bases remaining between them. The CDR3 has 16 amino acids. Germline CDR1 and CDR2: SGHTA and FQGTGA. CDR3 in DNA: TGTGCCAGCAGCTTAACGGGACACCCGAACACCGGGGAGCTGTTTTTT. Translation gives CASSLTGHPNTGELFF.

This rearrangement joins TRBV5-6 to TRBJ2-5; no clear D. The CDR3 spans 11 residues. Trimming took 4 bases from V and 11 from J, leaving 12 bases between them. Germline CDR1 and CDR2: SGHDT and YYEEEE. CDR3 sequence (DNA): TGTGCCAGCAGCGTAGGTACAGAGCAGTACTTC. Protein sequence: CASSVGTEQYF.

V is TRBV2 and J is TRBJ1-1; TRBD1 matches 7 bases. This CDR3 region has 12 residues. The J segment lost 5 bases and the V segment lost 6 bases, leaving 3 bases of the junction unmatched. Germline loops: CDR1 SNHLY, CDR2 FYNNEI. CDR3 nucleotide sequence: TGTGCCAGCAGCCAGGGGGGTACTGAAGCTTTCTTT. It is translated as CASSQGGTEAFF. The complete variable domain, with remaining parts taken from reference TRBV2 and TRBJ1-1, reads EPEVTQTPSHQVTQMGQEVILRCVPISNHLYFYWYRQILGQKVEFLVSFYNNEISEKSEIFDDQFSVERPDGSNFTLKIRSTKLEDSAMYFCASSQGGTEAFFGQGTRLTVV.

This clone turned up a few times. The genes are TRBV18 and TRBJ2-2; 10 bases are a match to TRBD1. This CDR3 spans 15 amino acids. Germline loops: CDR1 KGHSH, CDR2 LQKENI. The V segment lost 3 bases and the J segment 4 bases; nucleotides outside the gene matches: 2. This chain's CDR3 is CASSPTGGTTGELFF. For the CDR3, the DNA is TGTGCCAGCTCACCGACAGGGGGCACCACCGGGGAGCTGTTTTTT.

This chain links TRBV4-2 with TRBJ1-2, with 8 bases aligning to TRBD1. V lost 0 bases to trimming and J lost 3 bases; unmatched junction nucleotides: 3. The CDR3 is 15 residues long. Looked up from germline, CDR1 is LGHNA and CDR2 is YNFKEQ. The CDR3: CASSQDTGGDYGYTF. The CDR3 DNA sequence: TGTGCCAGCAGCCAAGACACAGGGGGTGACTATGGCTACACCTTC.

The chain employs TRBV21-1 and TRBJ2-7; TRBD2, as called in the table, went unchecked against the DNA. TRBV21-1 is classified as a pseudogene. The CDR3 is made up of 12 amino acids. Written as DNA, the CDR3 is TGTGCCAGCAGCAAAGGGAGACTCCGGCAGTACTTC. Translation gives CASSKGRLRQYF.

This clone occurred a few times. The identical CDR3 is also encoded by other nucleotide sequences in the sample. V gene TRBV7-6 combines with J gene TRBJ2-3; TRBD2 is a possible D gene (5 bases). The germline CDR1 and CDR2 sequences are SGHVS and FNYEAQ. V lost 1 base and J 4 bases, leaving 18 bases between the germline ends. The CDR3 spans 17 residues. The CDR3 DNA reads as TGTGCCAGCAGCTTAGGTGGGTGGGAGCTCCATGCAGATACGCAGTATTTT. Residues: CASSLGGWELHADTQYF.

The rearrangement links TRBV7-6 to TRBJ2-3; 12 nucleotides line up with TRBD2. Germline CDR1 and CDR2: SGHVS and FNYEAQ. Trimming took 6 bases from V and 6 from J; bases not matched to a gene: 7. The CDR3 contains 15 residues. The DNA for the CDR3 is TGTGCCAGCAGGACACTAGCGGGGGGATTGGATACGCAGTATTTT. Encoded protein: CASRTLAGGLDTQYF. The full variable domain, in which reference TRBV7-6 and TRBJ2-3 provide the parts outside the CDR3, is GAGVSQSPRYKVTKRGQDVALRCDPISGHVSLYWYRQALGQGPEFLTYFNYEAQQDKSGLPNDRFSAERPEGSISTLTIQRTEQRDSAMYRCASRTLAGGLDTQYFGPGTRLTVL.

This clone has only a few counts. The chain recombines TRBV7-2 with TRBJ1-6, with D perhaps TRBD1 (5 bases). Trimming took off 4 bases at V and 5 bases at J, with 15 bases between the two ends. There are 16 residues in the CDR3. Germline V CDR1 and CDR2: SGHTA, FQGNSA. CDR3 DNA: TGTGCCAGCAGCTCCCTACTGCCAGGGAATAATTCACCCCTCCACTTT. It yields the protein CASSSLLPGNNSPLHF. Drawing the rest from reference TRBV7-2 and TRBJ1-6, the complete variable domain is GAGVSQSPSNKVTEKGKDVELRCDPISGHTALYWYRQSLGQGLEFLIYFQGNSAPDKSGLPSDRFSAERTGGSVSTLTIQRTQQEDSAVYLCASSSLLPGNNSPLHFGNGTRLTVT.

The chain employs TRBV11-2 and TRBJ2-5; D is possibly TRBD2 (5 bases). This CDR3 contains 13 residues. Germline V gene data show CDR1 as SGHAT and CDR2 as FQNNGV. V was shortened by 5 bases and J by 5 bases, with 12 bases between the two germline ends. CDR3 sequence (DNA): TGTGCCAGCAGCCGGAGCCCGGGGGAGACCCAGTACTTC. It specifies CASSRSPGETQYF.

The chain has TRBV7-3 and TRBJ2-5; 8 bases match TRBD1. The CDR3 runs 15 residues. V shed 3 bases and J 1 base; nucleotides not matched to a gene: 4. Germline values: CDR1 SGHTA, CDR2 FQGTGA. The CDR3 spells CASSFARGPQETQYF. The CDR3 coding sequence is TGTGCCAGCAGCTTTGCCAGGGGGCCCCAAGAGACCCAGTACTTC.